These 18 T cell receptor beta chains were all obtained from the same sample, sequenced in a study of blood T cell repertoires in COVID-19. This table comes from immunoSEQ multiplex PCR, and its TCRdb copy is limited to in-frame clones, with some not included. Of fewer than 400,000 clones listed, over 90% are singletons. Input material: PBMCs or T cells enriched from blood (not recorded which). These receptors all stem from a woman under 40 who had been exposed to COVID-19.

This chain joins TRBV20-1 and TRBJ2-1, with D possibly being TRBD2 (5 bases). The CDR3 is 13 amino acids. Trimming took off 3 bases at V and 5 bases at J, with 11 bases between the two ends. Germline CDR1 and CDR2: DFQATT and SNEGSKA (reference sequence). The CDR3 nucleotides are TGCAGTGCTAGTATAGTTAGCGACAATGAGCAGTTCTTC. Translating gives CSASIVSDNEQFF.

The chain has TRBV10-2 and TRBJ1-5, with a tentative D call TRBD1 (6 bases). The germline V and J ends were trimmed by 4 bases and 4 bases, with 11 bases remaining between them. The CDR3 runs 14 residues. CDR1 is WSHSY and CDR2 is SAAADI in the germline V gene. Here the CDR3 DNA reads TGCGCCAGCAGTGCAACAGGGTCGAATCAGCCCCAGCATTTT. This encodes CASSATGSNQPQHF.

CDR3 residues: CASRPTQGQGELRYTF. The CDR3 DNA reads as TGTGCCAGTAGACCAACCCAGGGACAGGGTGAATTGCGCTACACCTTC. The chain links TRBV19 to TRBJ1-2; 9 nucleotides agree with TRBD1. Losses at the gene ends were 6 bases for V and 9 bases for J; bases not matched to a gene: 17. The germline V gene has CDR1 LNHDA and CDR2 SQIVND (reference sequence). The CDR3 has 16 residues.

Only one count was recorded for this clone. V gene TRBV7-9 combines with J gene TRBJ1-4; maybe TRBD1 (5 bases). Trimming took off 2 bases at V and 7 bases at J, with 11 bases between the two ends. The CDR3 runs 14 residues. The V gene's germline CDR1 is SEHNR and CDR2 FQNEAQ (reference sequence). For the CDR3, the DNA is TGTGCCAGCAGCTTATTGGGGCTGGGTGAAAAACTGTTTTTT. Translating it yields CASSLLGLGEKLFF.

This rearrangement joins TRBV7-8 to TRBJ1-2, with D possibly matching TRBD1 (6 bases). The length of the CDR3 is 14 residues. Germline V gives CDR1 SGHVS, CDR2 FQNEAQ. The V gene lost 1 base and the J gene lost 6 bases, with 12 bases spanning the gap. CDR3 loop: CASSLVLGAHGYTF. CDR3 DNA: TGTGCCAGCAGCTTAGTTCTGGGGGCGCATGGCTACACCTTC.

The J gene is TRBJ2-7, the V gene TRBV5-1, with TRBD2 matching over 9 bases. The germline V gene has CDR1 SGHRS and CDR2 YFSETQ. V lost 4 bases to trimming and J lost 3 bases; unmatched junction nucleotides: 8. The CDR3 is made up of 15 amino acids. CDR3 nucleotides: TGCGCCAGCAGCGTACTAGCGGGCGTTGACTACGAGCAGTACTTC. Protein: CASSVLAGVDYEQYF.

The V gene is TRBV11-2, the J gene TRBJ2-5; TRBD1 matches 7 bases. Germline trimming cut 5 bases from V and 1 base from J; bases unmatched to any gene: 1. The length of the CDR3 is 13 residues. Germline V gene data show CDR1 as SGHAT and CDR2 as FQNNGV. For the CDR3, the DNA is TGTGCCAGCAGCGGGACAGCCCAAGAGACCCAGTACTTC. As protein: CASSGTAQETQYF.

In its sample, this clone was seen once. The chain combines TRBV11-1 with TRBJ2-2; a possible D gene is TRBD2 (6 bases). The germline V gene encodes CDR1 SGHAT and CDR2 FQDESV (reference sequence). Trimming took 6 bases from V and 0 from J, leaving 11 bases between them. This CDR3 is built from 15 residues. The CDR3 sequence is CASRYRDSNTGELFF. In DNA form, the CDR3 reads TGTGCCAGCAGATACCGGGACTCGAACACCGGGGAGCTGTTTTTT.

CDR3 in DNA: TGTGCCATCAGTGACCAGGGGACCACGAACACTGAAGCTTTCTTT. It translates to CAISDQGTTNTEAFF. The chain is built from TRBV10-3 and TRBJ1-1; the D gene is possibly TRBD1 (6 bases). CDR1 ENHRY and CDR2 SYGVKD come from the germline V gene. V lost 3 bases and J 1 base, leaving 12 bases between the germline ends. This CDR3 has 15 residues.

The chain's CDR3 is CASSFGATDTQYF. The CDR3 DNA reads TGTGCCAGCAGTTTTGGGGCCACAGATACGCAGTATTTT. The J gene is TRBJ2-3, the V gene TRBV27; D is possibly TRBD1 (5 bases). Germline loops: CDR1 MNHEY, CDR2 SMNVEV (reference sequence). This CDR3 contains 13 residues. The V end was cut by 3 bases, the J end by 2 bases, with 6 bases between.

The chain joins TRBV7-9 to TRBJ2-7; D is possibly TRBD1 (6 bases). CDR3 size: 15 residues. CDR1 and CDR2 (germline): SEHNR, FQNEAQ (reference sequence). Trimming pared 8 bases from V and 7 bases from J, leaving 24 bases between. The CDR3 is CASGPKYQGLREQYF. In DNA form, the CDR3 reads TGTGCCAGCGGCCCGAAATATCAGGGGCTGAGGGAGCAGTACTTC.

J is TRBJ2-1 and V is TRBV27; 9 bases are shared with TRBD2. Trimming removed 2 bases from V and 0 bases from J; junction bases left unmatched: 5. Germline values: CDR1 MNHEY, CDR2 SMNVEV (reference sequence). CDR3 length: 17 amino acids. As DNA, the CDR3 is TGTGCCAGCAGTTTAATCGCGGGGGGGGTCTCCTACAATGAGCAGTTCTTC. It encodes CASSLIAGGVSYNEQFF.

The V call is TRBV2, the J call TRBJ1-5; D is uncertain. V was cut by 6 bases and J by 2 bases, with 20 bases left in between. The CDR3 has 17 amino acids. CDR1 is SNHLY, CDR2 FYNNEI, per germline. CDR3 sequence reads: CASSWTGTVRGNQPQHF. CDR3 DNA sequence: TGTGCCAGCAGCTGGACCGGTACGGTGAGGGGCAATCAGCCCCAGCATTTT.

CDR3 coding DNA: TGCGCCAGCAGCCCGCGGACTAGCCGGTCCTACAATGAGCAGTTCTTC. Its protein is CASSPRTSRSYNEQFF. The J gene is TRBJ2-1, the V gene TRBV5-1, with TRBD2 matching 8 bases. CDR3 length: 16 amino acids. J was trimmed by 1 base and V by 4 bases; bases with no gene match: 7. Looked up from germline, CDR1 is SGHRS and CDR2 is YFSETQ.

This clone came up once. CDR3 in amino acids: CASSQQNYGYTF. For the CDR3, the DNA is TGTGCCAGCAGCCAACAGAACTATGGCTACACCTTC. This chain connects TRBV4-2 to TRBJ1-2; D ambiguous. Trimming took 2 bases from V and 2 from J, leaving 3 bases between them. CDR1 and CDR2 from the germline V gene are LGHNA and YNFKEQ. CDR3 length equals 12 residues.

As concerns this clone: A far larger clone differs by one base, so this is likely a read error. The chain is built from TRBV5-6 and TRBJ1-1; 11 positions agree with TRBD1. Germline V gene lookup returns CDR1 SGHDT and CDR2 YYEEEE. With V trimmed by 5 bases and J by 5 bases, 5 bases remained unmatched. This CDR3 has 14 residues. In DNA form, the CDR3 reads TGTGCCAGCAGTACCGGGACAGGGGGAACTGAAGCTTTCTTT. The encoded protein is CASSTGTGGTEAFF.

This sequence joins TRBV9 and TRBJ2-6; 7 bases are shared with TRBD1. Germline CDR1 reads SGDLS; CDR2 reads YYNGEE. The V segment lost 7 bases and the J segment 8 bases; nucleotides outside the gene matches: 9. The CDR3 length is 14 residues. The CDR3 loop reads CASSFQGETNVLTF. The DNA for the CDR3 is TGTGCCAGCTCATTCCAGGGGGAGACCAACGTCCTGACTTTC.

The gene calls are TRBV4-1 and TRBJ2-1; the match to TRBD2 covers 9 bases. The CDR3 extends over 15 amino acids. V gave up 1 base and J gave up 6 bases; unmatched junction bases: 4. Germline V gene data show CDR1 as MGHRA and CDR2 as YSYEKL. DNA for the CDR3: TGCGCCAGCAGCCAAGTGGGACTAGCCCCCAATGAGCAGTTCTTC. It codes for CASSQVGLAPNEQFF.